The rows below give T cell receptor beta chains drawn from one sample of a study of T cell responses to AZD1222 COVID-19 vaccine. This table comes from immunoSEQ multiplex PCR, and its TCRdb copy is limited to in-frame clones, with some not included. The sample includes more than 100,000 clones, over 75% of them seen just once. The sequencing here drew on peripheral blood, taken 28 days after the second dose of the MenACWY control vaccine. These receptor sequences come from an adult who received the MenACWY meningococcal vaccine as a control. The CDR3 runs from the conserved cysteine through the conserved F or W. The D gene is left open where the match is weak. Rows give clone size only sometimes, using once, few, many, or a class for an expanded clone.

-	-	TRBV19	TRBJ1-5	TGTGCCAGTAGTCTCGGCGGGGGGCCGTTTCAGCCCCAGCATTTT	CASSLGGGPFQPQHF
once	-	TRBV18	TRBJ1-1	TGTGCCAGCTCACCTGACGGCCGGCGGACTGAAGCTTTCTTT	CASSPDGRRTEAFF
-	TRBD2	TRBV14	TRBJ2-1	TGTGCCAGCAGCCAATTCGGGAGGGCCGCGGGTTATGAGCAGTTCTTC	CASSQFGRAAGYEQFF
-	-	TRBV5-4	TRBJ2-5	TGTGCCAGCAGCGGGTGGTATGGGTGGGGGTCCCAAGAGACCCAGTACTTC	CASSGWYGWGSQETQYF
-	TRBD1	TRBV5-1	TRBJ1-2	TGCGCCAGCAGCTCGACAGGGGAGGATGGCTACACCTTC	CASSSTGEDGYTF
-	TRBD2	TRBV7-8	TRBJ2-3	TGTGCCAGCAGCTTAGCAAGCGGGAACACAGATACGCAGTATTTT	CASSLASGNTDTQYF
-	-	TRBV19	TRBJ1-5	TGTGCCAGTAGTGGTTCGGGAGCCAATCAGCCCCAGCATTTT	CASSGSGANQPQHF
-	-	TRBV30	TRBJ1-1	TGTGCCTGGAGTGTAGAGGTAGGGCGTACGAACACTGAAGCTTTCTTT	CAWSVEVGRTNTEAFF
-	-	TRBV7-2	TRBJ1-6	TGTGCCAGCCAACGGGCAGGCTCACCCCTCCACTTT	CASQRAGSPLHF
-	-	TRBV5-4	TRBJ2-3	TGTGCCAGCAGCTTGAGCCCTCGGGAAGATACGCAGTATTTT	CASSLSPREDTQYF
-	-	TRBV9	TRBJ2-2	TGTGCCAGCAGCGTAGTACTCGGGGGGGAGCTGTTTTTT	CASSVVLGGELFF
-	-	TRBV27	TRBJ1-1	TGTGCCAGCAAGAAGGGAAACACTGAAGCTTTCTTT	CASKKGNTEAFF
-	-	TRBV7-2	TRBJ1-1	TGTGCCAGCAGCTTAGCGGTAGCGACTGAAGCTTTCTTT	CASSLAVATEAFF
-	-	TRBV27	TRBJ2-3	TGTGCCAGCAGTTTCTTGCGAACAGATACGCAGTATTTT	CASSFLRTDTQYF
-	-	TRBV11-3	TRBJ2-2	TGTGCCAGCAGCTTAGAACTGAGGGTCCTAGCGATTGGGGAGCTGTTTTTT	CASSLELRVLAIGELFF
-	TRBD1	TRBV5-1	TRBJ1-2	TGCGCCAGCAGCTGGGACAGAAGCTATGGCTACACCTTC	CASSWDRSYGYTF
-	-	TRBV7-2	TRBJ2-3	TGTGCCAGCAGCTTCGTTAGCACAGATACGCAGTATTTT	CASSFVSTDTQYF
once	TRBD1	TRBV29-1	TRBJ1-1	TGCAGCGCCGGAGACAGGGGGTTGGCTTTCTTT	CSAGDRGLAFF
-	TRBD1	TRBV2	TRBJ1-1	TGTGCCAGCAGTCGGACAGGCCGCCTCACTGAAGCTTTCTTT	CASSRTGRLTEAFF
-	-	TRBV2	TRBJ2-3	TGTGCCAGCAGATTGCCGGGTGGGGATACGCAGTATTTT	CASRLPGGDTQYF
-	-	TRBV24-1	TRBJ2-6	TGTGCCACCAGTGATTTTCGGGTAGGAGGGGCCAACGTCCTGACTTTC	CATSDFRVGGANVLTF
-	-	TRBV9	TRBJ2-2	TGTGCCAGCAGCGCGGGGGTAGGCGGAAACGGGGAGCTGTTTTTT	CASSAGVGGNGELFF
-	-	TRBV6-5	TRBJ2-5	TGTGCCAGCAGTTACTCGAGGAACCGGTGGGAGACCCAGTACTTC	CASSYSRNRWETQYF
-	-	TRBV2	TRBJ1-3	TGTGCCAGCAGTGAGCAAGGGGTTGGAAACACCATATATTTT	CASSEQGVGNTIYF
few	-	TRBV4-3	TRBJ1-1	TGCGCCAGCAGCCAAGATGGGGGGGCGCTGGCTGAAGCTTTCTTT	CASSQDGGALAEAFF
-	TRBD2	TRBV28	TRBJ2-5	TGTGCCAGCACCCCCGGGGGGGGGAAAGAGACCCAGTACTTC	CASTPGGGKETQYF
-	TRBD1	TRBV6-5	TRBJ1-6	TGTGCCAGCGCACGAAAGGGGGCTGATAATTCACCCCTCCACTTT	CASARKGADNSPLHF
-	-	TRBV3-1/TRBV3-2	TRBJ1-2	TGTGCCAGCAGCCAGGGGGTTCTGCTTGACTATGGCTACACCTTC	CASSQGVLLDYGYTF
-	TRBD2	TRBV24-1	TRBJ2-5	TGTGCCACCAGTGATTTTCCCAGCGGGGGGGCCAAAGAGACCCAGTACTTC	CATSDFPSGGAKETQYF
-	-	TRBV14	TRBJ1-6	TGTGCCAGCAGCCAACCCCCTTCACCCCTCCACTTT	CASSQPPSPLHF
-	TRBD2	TRBV7-6	TRBJ2-1	TGTGCCAGCAGCTCGTACGCTGCGGGAGGGCGTAATGAGCAGTTCTTC	CASSSYAAGGRNEQFF
-	-	TRBV7-2	TRBJ1-1	TGTGCCAGCAGCTCTTATCCTCGGGACGGGAACACTGAAGCTTTCTTT	CASSSYPRDGNTEAFF
-	-	TRBV5-1	TRBJ2-5	TGCGCCAGCAGCTTGGCCGGGCGGGAGACCCAGTACTTC	CASSLAGRETQYF
-	-	TRBV11-1	TRBJ2-1	TGTGCCAGCAGCCTGGGGGACAATTACAATGAGCAGTTCTTC	CASSLGDNYNEQFF
-	TRBD1	TRBV28	TRBJ2-5	TGTGCCAGCAGTCCTGGACAGGGAGTGGGGACCCAGTACTTC	CASSPGQGVGTQYF
-	-	TRBV15	TRBJ2-7	TGTGCCACCAGCAGAGGCGGGCAGGCTTCCTACGAGCAGTACTTC	CATSRGGQASYEQYF
-	TRBD1	TRBV15	TRBJ2-7	TGTGCCACCAGCAGAAAGTCCCCGGGACAGGGAAGCGAGCAGTACTTC	CATSRKSPGQGSEQYF
-	-	TRBV6-2/TRBV6-3	TRBJ1-2	TGTGCCAGCAGTTACGGGGCCGGGGCCTATGGCTACACCTTC	CASSYGAGAYGYTF
-	-	TRBV18	TRBJ2-7	TGTGCCAGCTCACCACCCTCCACCTACGAGCAGTACTTC	CASSPPSTYEQYF
-	-	TRBV21-1	TRBJ1-5	TGTGCCAGCAGCAAGATGTGGCAGGGGAGAAGCAATCAGCCCCAGCATTTT	CASSKMWQGRSNQPQHF
once	-	TRBV28	TRBJ1-2	TGTGCCAGCAGGCTGATGGACAGTTATAACTATGGCTACACCTTC	CASRLMDSYNYGYTF
few	-	TRBV6-6	TRBJ2-3	TGTGCCAGCAGTTACCTCACTTCCCGAAGACCAGATACGCAGTATTTT	CASSYLTSRRPDTQYF
-	-	TRBV30	TRBJ2-7	TGTGCCTGGAGTTCGGGGCGGGATCCTTACGAGCAGTACTTC	CAWSSGRDPYEQYF
-	TRBD1	TRBV13	TRBJ1-1	TGTGCCAGCAGCTTAGGCGTGCCAGGGGGCTGGGGAGCTTTCTTT	CASSLGVPGGWGAFF
-	TRBD1	TRBV6-6	TRBJ1-5	TGTGCCAGCAGTCCCCGTTGGCAGGGGGTAGGCAATCAGCCCCAGCATTTT	CASSPRWQGVGNQPQHF
-	-	TRBV6-6	TRBJ1-5	TGTGCCAGCAGTTTCAGGGAAGGTGGCAATCAGCCCCAGCATTTT	CASSFREGGNQPQHF
-	TRBD2	TRBV3-1/TRBV3-2	TRBJ2-3	TGTGCCAGCAGCCCGGGACTAGCGGGGGGGATGCAGTATTTT	CASSPGLAGGMQYF
-	-	TRBV5-1	TRBJ1-4	TGCGCCACGCGCGCGGGGGGCTCTAATGAAAAACTGTTTTTT	CATRAGGSNEKLFF
-	-	TRBV30	TRBJ1-2	TGTGCCTGGAGACAGTTTAACTATGGCTACACCTTC	CAWRQFNYGYTF
-	-	TRBV28	TRBJ1-5	TGTGCCAGCAGGGGCCTCGGGATGGGTCAGCCCCAGCATTTT	CASRGLGMGQPQHF